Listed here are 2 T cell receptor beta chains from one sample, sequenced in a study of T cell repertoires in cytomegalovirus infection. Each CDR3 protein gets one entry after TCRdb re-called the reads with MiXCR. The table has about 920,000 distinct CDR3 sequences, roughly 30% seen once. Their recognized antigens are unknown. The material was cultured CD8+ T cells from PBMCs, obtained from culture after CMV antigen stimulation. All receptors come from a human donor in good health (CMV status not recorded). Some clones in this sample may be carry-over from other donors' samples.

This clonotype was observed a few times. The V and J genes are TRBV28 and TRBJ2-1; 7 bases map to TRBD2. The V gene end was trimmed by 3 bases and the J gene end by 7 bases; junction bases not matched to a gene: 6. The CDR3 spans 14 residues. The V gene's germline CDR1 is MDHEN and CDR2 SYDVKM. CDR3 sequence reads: CASSFRGGGNEQFF. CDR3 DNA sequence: TGTGCCAGCAGTTTCCGCGGGGGTGGGAATGAGCAGTTCTTC.

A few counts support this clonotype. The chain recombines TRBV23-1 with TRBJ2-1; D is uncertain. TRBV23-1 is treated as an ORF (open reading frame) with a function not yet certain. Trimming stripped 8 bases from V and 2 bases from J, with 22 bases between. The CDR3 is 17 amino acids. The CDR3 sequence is CASCPQDKLKTYNEQFF. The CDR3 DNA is TGCGCCAGCTGCCCTCAGGATAAGCTCAAAACCTACAATGAGCAGTTCTTC.